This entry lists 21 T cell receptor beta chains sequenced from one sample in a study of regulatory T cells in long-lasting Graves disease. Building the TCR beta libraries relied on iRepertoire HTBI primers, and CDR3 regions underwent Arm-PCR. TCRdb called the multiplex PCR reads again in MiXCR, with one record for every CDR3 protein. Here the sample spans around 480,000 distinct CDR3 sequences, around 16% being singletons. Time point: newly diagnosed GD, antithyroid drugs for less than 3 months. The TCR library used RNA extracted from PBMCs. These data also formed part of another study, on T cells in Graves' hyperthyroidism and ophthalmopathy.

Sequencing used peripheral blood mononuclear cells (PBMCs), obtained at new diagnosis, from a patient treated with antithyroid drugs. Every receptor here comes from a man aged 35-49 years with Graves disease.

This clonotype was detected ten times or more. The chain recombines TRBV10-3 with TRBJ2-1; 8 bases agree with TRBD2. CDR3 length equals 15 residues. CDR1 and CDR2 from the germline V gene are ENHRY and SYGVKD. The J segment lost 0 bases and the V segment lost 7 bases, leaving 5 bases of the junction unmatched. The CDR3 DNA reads TGTGCCATCAACGGCGGGAGGAGCTCCTACAATGAGCAGTTCTTC. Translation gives CAINGGRSSYNEQFF.

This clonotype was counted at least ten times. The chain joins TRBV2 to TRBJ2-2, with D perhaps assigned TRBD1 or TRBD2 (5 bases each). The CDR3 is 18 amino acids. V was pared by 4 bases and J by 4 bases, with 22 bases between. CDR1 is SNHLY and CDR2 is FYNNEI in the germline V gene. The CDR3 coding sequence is TGTGCCAGCAGTGGGTCTCCGGGGCGAGATGTGGGCACCGGGGAGCTGTTTTTT. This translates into CASSGSPGRDVGTGELFF.

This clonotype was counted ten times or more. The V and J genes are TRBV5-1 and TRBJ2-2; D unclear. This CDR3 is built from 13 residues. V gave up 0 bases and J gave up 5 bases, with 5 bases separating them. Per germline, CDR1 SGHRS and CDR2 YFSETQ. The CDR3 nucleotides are TGCGCCAGCAGCTTGGCGTGGACCGGGGAGCTGTTTTTT. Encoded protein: CASSLAWTGELFF.

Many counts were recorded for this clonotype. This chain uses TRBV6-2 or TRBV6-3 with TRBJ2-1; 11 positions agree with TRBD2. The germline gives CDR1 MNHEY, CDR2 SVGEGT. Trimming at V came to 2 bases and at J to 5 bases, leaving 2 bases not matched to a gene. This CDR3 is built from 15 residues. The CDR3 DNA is TGTGCCAGCAGTTACGGGACTAGCGGTAACAATGAGCAGTTCTTC. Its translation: CASSYGTSGNNEQFF.

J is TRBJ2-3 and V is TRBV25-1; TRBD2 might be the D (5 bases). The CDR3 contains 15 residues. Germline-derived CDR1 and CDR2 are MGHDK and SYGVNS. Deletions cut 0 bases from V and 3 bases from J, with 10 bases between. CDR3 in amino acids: CASSEYGRGTDTQYF. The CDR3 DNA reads TGTGCCAGCAGTGAATATGGCCGAGGGACAGATACGCAGTATTTT.

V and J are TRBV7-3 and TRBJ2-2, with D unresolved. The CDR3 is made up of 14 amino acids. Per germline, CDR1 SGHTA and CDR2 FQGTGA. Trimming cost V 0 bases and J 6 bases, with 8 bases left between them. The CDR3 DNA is TGTGCCAGCAGCTTAACTTGGGCGGCCGGGGAGCTGTTTTTT. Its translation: CASSLTWAAGELFF.

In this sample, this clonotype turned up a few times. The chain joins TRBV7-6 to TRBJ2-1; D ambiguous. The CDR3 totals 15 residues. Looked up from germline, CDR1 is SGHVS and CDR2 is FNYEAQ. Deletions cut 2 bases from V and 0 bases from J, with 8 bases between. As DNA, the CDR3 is TGTGCCAGCAGCTTACTAAGTTACTCCTACAATGAGCAGTTCTTC. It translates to CASSLLSYSYNEQFF.

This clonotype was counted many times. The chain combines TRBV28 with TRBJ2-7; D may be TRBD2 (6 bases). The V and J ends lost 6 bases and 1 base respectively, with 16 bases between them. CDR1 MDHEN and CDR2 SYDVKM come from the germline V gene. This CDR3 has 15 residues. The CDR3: CASSRPDYSSYEQYF. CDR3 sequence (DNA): TGTGCCAGCAGCCGACCGGACTATAGTTCCTACGAGCAGTACTTC.

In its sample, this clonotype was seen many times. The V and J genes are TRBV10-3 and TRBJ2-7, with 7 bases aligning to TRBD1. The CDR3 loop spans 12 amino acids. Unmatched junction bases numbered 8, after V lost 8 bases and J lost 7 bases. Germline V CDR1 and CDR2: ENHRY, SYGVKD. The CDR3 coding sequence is TGTGCCATCGGAGACGGGACAGCTGAGCAGTACTTC. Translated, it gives CAIGDGTAEQYF.

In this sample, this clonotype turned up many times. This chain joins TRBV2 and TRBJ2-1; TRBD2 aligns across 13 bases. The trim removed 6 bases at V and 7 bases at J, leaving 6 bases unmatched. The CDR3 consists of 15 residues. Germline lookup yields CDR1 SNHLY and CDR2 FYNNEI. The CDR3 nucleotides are TGTGCCAGCAGGGTAACTAGCGGGAGGGAAAATGAGCAGTTCTTC. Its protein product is CASRVTSGRENEQFF.

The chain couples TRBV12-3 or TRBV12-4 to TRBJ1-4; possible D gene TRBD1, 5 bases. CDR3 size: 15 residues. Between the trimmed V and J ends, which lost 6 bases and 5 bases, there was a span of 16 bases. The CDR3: CASRGTGTPNEKLFF. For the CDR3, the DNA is TGTGCCAGCAGAGGAACCGGGACTCCAAATGAAAAACTGTTTTTT.

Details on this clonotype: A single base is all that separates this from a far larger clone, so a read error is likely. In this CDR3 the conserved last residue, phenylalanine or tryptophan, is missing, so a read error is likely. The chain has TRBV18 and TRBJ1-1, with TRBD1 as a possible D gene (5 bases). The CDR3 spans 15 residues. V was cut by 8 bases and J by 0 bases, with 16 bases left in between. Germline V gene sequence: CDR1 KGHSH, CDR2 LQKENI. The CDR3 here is CASSLEGLMNTEAFV. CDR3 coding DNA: TGTGCCAGCAGTTTGGAGGGACTCATGAACACTGAAGCTTTCGTT.

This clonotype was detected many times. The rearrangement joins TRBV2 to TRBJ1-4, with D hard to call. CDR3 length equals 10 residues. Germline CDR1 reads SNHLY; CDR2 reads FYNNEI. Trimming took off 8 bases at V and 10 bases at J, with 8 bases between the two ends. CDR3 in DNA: TGTGCCAGCGGAGGCAGAAAACTGTTTTTT. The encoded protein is CASGGRKLFF.

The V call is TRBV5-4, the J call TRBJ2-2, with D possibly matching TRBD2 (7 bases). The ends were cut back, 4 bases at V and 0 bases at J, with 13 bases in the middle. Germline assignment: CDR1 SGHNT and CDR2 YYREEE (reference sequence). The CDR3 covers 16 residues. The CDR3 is CASSGGGGANTGELFF. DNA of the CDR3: TGTGCCAGCAGCGGAGGGGGGGGTGCGAACACCGGGGAGCTGTTTTTT.

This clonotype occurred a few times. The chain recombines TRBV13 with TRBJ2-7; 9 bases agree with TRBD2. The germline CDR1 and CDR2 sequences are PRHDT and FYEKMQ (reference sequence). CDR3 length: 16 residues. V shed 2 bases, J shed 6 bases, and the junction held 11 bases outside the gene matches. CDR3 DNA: TGTGCCAGCAGCTTAAGTAGTAGGCTAGCGGGACTCGAGCAGTACTTC. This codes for CASSLSSRLAGLEQYF. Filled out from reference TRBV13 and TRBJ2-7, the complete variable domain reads AAGVIQSPRHLIKEKRETATLKCYPIPRHDTVYWYQQGPGQDPQFLISFYEKMQSDKGSIPDRFSAQQFSDYHSELNMSSLELGDSALYFCASSLSSRLAGLEQYFGPGTRLTVT.

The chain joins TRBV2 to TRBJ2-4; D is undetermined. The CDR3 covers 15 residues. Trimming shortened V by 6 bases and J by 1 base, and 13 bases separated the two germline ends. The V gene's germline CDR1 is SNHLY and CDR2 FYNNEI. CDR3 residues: CASRVGPGAKNIQYF. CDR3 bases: TGTGCCAGCAGGGTTGGACCCGGCGCCAAAAACATTCAGTACTTC.

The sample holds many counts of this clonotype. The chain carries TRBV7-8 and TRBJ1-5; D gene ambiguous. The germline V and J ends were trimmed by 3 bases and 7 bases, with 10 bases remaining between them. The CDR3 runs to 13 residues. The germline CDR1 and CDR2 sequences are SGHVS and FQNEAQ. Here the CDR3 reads CASSFDIVQPQHF. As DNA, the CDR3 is TGTGCCAGCAGCTTCGACATCGTCCAGCCCCAGCATTTT. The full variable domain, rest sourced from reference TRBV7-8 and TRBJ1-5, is GAGVSQSPRYKVAKRGQDVALRCDPISGHVSLFWYQQALGQGPEFLTYFQNEAQLDKSGLPSDRFFAERPEGSVSTLKIQRTQQEDSAVYLCASSFDIVQPQHFGDGTRLSIL.

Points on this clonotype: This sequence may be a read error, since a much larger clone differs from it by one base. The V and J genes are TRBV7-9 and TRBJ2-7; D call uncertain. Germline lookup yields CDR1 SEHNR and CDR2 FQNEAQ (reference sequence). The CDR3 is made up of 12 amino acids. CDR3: CTSSLEVAEQYF. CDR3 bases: TGTACCAGCAGCTTAGAGGTGGCCGAGCAGTACTTC.

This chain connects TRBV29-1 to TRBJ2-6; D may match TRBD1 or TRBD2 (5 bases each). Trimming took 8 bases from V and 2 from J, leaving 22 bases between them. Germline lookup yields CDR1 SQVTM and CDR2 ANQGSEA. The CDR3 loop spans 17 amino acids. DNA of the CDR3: TGCAGCCCTGGGCTAAGGGACGGCGGTACTGGGGCCAACGTCCTGACTTTC. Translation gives CSPGLRDGGTGANVLTF. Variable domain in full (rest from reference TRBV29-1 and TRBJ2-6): SAVISQKPSRDICQRGTSLTIQCQVDSQVTMMFWYRQQPGQSLTLIATANQGSEATYESGFVIDKFPISRPNLTFSTLTVSNMSPEDSSIYLCSPGLRDGGTGANVLTFGAGSRLTVL.

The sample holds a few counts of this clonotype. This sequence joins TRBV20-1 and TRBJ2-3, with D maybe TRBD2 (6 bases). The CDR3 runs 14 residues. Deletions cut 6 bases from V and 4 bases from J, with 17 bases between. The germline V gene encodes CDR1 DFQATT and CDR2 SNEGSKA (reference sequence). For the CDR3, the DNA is TGCAGTGCCACAGCCGGCGGGATGGCAGATACGCAGTATTTT. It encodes CSATAGGMADTQYF.

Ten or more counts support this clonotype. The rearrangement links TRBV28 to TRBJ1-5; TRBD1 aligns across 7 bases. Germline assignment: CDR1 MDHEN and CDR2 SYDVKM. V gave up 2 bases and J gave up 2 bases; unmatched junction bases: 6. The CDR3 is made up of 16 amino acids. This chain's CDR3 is CASSLRQGMGNQPQHF. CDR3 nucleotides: TGTGCCAGCAGTTTACGACAGGGAATGGGCAATCAGCCCCAGCATTTT. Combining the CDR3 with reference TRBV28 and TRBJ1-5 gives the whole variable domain DVKVTQSSRYLVKRTGEKVFLECVQDMDHENMFWYRQDPGLGLRLIYFSYDVKMKEKGDIPEGYSVSREKKERFSLILESASTNQTSMYLCASSLRQGMGNQPQHFGDGTRLSIL.